This T cell receptor (beta chain) was recovered during a study of OX40 agonist ivuxolimab in advanced cancers. Study results and limitations: Partial responders dosed at 0.1-3.0 mg/kg displayed clonal expansion ranking among the lowest.

Repertoires were generated with immunoSEQ multiplex PCR, while TCRdb's copy carries only in-frame clones and drops some. The table includes some 67,000 clones, over 70% detected once. The sampling schedule covered blood at baseline, cycle 4 day 1, and cycle 7 day 1. On this clone itself: Its antigen remains unknown.

The sequence was obtained from an adult with an advanced solid tumor such as melanoma, head and neck, liver or kidney cancer. The starting material was CD4+ or CD8+ T cells sorted from blood, obtained in a trial of the OX40 agonist ivuxolimab.

CDR3 sequence reads: CASNGADRETQYF. CDR3 sequence (DNA): TGTGCCAGCAACGGGGCAGACAGGGAGACCCAGTACTTC. V is TRBV28 and J is TRBJ2-5; D perhaps matches TRBD1 (6 bases). The ends were cut back, 7 bases at V and 5 bases at J, with 14 bases in the middle. The CDR3 consists of 13 residues. CDR1 and CDR2 from the germline V gene are MDHEN and SYDVKM.